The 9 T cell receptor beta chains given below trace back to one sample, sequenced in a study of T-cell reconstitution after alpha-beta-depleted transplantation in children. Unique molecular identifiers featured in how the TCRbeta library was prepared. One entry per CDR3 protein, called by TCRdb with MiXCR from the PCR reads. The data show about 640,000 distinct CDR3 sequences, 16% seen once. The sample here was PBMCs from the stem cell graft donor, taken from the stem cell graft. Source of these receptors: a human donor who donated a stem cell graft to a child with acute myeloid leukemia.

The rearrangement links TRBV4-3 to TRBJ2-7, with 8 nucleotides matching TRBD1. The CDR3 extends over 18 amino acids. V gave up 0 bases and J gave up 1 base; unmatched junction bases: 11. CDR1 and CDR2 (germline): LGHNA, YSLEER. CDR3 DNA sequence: TGCGCCAGCAGCCAAGAGCTCCGAGGGGACAGGAGTTCCTACGAGCAGTACTTC. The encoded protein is CASSQELRGDRSSYEQYF.

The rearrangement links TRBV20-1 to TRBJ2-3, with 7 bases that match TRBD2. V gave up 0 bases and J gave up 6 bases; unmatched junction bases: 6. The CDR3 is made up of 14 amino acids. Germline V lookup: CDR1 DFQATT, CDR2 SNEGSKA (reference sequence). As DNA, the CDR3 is TGCAGTGCTAGAGATGGGCACGGGAGGGATACGCAGTATTTT. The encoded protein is CSARDGHGRDTQYF.

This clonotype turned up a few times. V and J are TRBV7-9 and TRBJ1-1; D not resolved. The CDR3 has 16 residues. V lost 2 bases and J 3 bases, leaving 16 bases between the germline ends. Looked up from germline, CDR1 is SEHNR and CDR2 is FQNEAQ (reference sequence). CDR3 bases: TGTGCCAGCAGCTTAATTCGGGTCTCTAAGGACACTGAAGCTTTCTTT. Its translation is CASSLIRVSKDTEAFF.

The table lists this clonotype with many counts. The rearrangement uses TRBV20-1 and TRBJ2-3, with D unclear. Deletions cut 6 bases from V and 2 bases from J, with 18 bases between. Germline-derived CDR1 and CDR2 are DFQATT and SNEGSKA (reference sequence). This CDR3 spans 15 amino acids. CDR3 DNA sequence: TGCAGTGCGCATAGGGCCGGAGCTAACACAGATACGCAGTATTTT. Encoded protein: CSAHRAGANTDTQYF.

CDR3 in amino acids: CASSFASLQNSPLHF. CDR3 sequence (DNA): TGTGCCAGCAGCTTTGCTTCCCTTCAAAATTCACCCCTCCACTTT. V is TRBV7-2 and J is TRBJ1-6; D is unclear. Germline V gene lookup returns CDR1 SGHTA and CDR2 FQGNSA. The CDR3 covers 15 residues. The V gene lost 3 bases and the J gene lost 7 bases, with 13 bases spanning the gap. The full variable domain, in which reference TRBV7-2 and TRBJ1-6 provide the parts outside the CDR3, is GAGVSQSPSNKVTEKGKDVELRCDPISGHTALYWYRQSLGQGLEFLIYFQGNSAPDKSGLPSDRFSAERTGGSVSTLTIQRTQQEDSAVYLCASSFASLQNSPLHFGNGTRLTVT.

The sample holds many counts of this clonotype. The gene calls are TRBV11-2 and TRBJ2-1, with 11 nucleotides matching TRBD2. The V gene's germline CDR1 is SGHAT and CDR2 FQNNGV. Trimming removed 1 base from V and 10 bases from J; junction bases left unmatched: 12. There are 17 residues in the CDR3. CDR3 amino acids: CASSLGLAGGQSEEQFF. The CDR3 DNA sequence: TGTGCCAGCAGCTTAGGGTTAGCGGGGGGGCAGTCAGAGGAGCAGTTCTTC.

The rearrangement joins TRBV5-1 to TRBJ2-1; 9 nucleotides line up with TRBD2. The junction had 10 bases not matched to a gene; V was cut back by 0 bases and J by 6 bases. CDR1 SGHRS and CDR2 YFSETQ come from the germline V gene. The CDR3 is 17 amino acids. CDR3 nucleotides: TGCGCCAGCAGCTTGGGGCCTGCGGGGGGGCCGTCCAATGAGCAGTTCTTC. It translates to CASSLGPAGGPSNEQFF.

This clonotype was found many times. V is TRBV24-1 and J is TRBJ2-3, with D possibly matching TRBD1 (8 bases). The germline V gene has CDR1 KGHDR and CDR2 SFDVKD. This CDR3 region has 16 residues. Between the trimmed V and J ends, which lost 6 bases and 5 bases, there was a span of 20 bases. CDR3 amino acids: CATSLSYRGGRDTQYF. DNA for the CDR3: TGTGCCACCAGTCTTTCTTACAGGGGGGGTAGAGATACGCAGTATTTT.

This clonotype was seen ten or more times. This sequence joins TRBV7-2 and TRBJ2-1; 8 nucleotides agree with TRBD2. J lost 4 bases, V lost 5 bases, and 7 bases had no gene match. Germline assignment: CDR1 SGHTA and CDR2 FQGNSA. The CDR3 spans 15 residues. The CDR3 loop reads CASSPYSGGYNEQFF. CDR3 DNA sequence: TGTGCCAGCAGCCCCTACAGCGGGGGTTACAATGAGCAGTTCTTC. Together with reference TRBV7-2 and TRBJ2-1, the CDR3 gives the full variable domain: GAGVSQSPSNKVTEKGKDVELRCDPISGHTALYWYRQSLGQGLEFLIYFQGNSAPDKSGLPSDRFSAERTGGSVSTLTIQRTQQEDSAVYLCASSPYSGGYNEQFFGPGTRLTVL.